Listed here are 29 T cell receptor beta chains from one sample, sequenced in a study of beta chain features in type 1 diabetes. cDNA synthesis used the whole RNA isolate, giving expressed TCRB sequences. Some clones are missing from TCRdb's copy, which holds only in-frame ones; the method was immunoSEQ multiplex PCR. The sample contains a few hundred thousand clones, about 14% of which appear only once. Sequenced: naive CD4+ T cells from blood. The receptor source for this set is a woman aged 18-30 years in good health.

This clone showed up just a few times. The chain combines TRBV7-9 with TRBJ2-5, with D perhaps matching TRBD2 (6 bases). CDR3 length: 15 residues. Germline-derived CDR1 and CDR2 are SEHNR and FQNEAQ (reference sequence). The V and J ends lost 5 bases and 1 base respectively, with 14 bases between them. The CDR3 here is CASSLLAFPQETQYF. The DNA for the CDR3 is TGTGCCAGCAGCCTTCTAGCGTTTCCCCAAGAGACCCAGTACTTC.

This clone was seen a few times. The CDR3: CASSISEGYTF. The DNA for the CDR3 is TGTGCCAGCAGTATATCGGAGGGCTACACCTTC. The rearrangement links TRBV25-1 to TRBJ1-2; D gene unclear. The germline CDR1 and CDR2 sequences are MGHDK and SYGVNS. Trimming removed 5 bases from V and 8 bases from J, with 9 bases in between. The CDR3 extends over 11 amino acids.

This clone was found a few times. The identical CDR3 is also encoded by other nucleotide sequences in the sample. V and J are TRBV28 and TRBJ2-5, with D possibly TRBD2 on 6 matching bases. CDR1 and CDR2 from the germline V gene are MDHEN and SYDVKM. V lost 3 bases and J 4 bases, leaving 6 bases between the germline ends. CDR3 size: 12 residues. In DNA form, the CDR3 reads TGTGCCAGCAGTTTCGGGAGAGAGACCCAGTACTTC. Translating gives CASSFGRETQYF. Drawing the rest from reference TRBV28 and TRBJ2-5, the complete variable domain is DVKVTQSSRYLVKRTGEKVFLECVQDMDHENMFWYRQDPGLGLRLIYFSYDVKMKEKGDIPEGYSVSREKKERFSLILESASTNQTSMYLCASSFGRETQYFGPGTRLLVL.

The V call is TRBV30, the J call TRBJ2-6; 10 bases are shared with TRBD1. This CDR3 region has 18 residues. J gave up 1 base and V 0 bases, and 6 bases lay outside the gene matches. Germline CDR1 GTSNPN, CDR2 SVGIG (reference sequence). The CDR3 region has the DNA TGTGCCTGGAGTGTGGACAGGGGGGCTTGGTCTGGGGCCAACGTCCTGACTTTC. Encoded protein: CAWSVDRGAWSGANVLTF.

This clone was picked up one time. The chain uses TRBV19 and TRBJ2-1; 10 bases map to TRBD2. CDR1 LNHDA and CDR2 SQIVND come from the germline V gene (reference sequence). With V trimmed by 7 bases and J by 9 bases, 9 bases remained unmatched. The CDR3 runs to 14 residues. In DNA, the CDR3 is TGTGCCAGTAAAATCGCCGGGACTAGCGTTGAGCAGTTCTTC. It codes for CASKIAGTSVEQFF. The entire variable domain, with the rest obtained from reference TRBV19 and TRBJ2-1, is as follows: DGGITQSPKYLFRKEGQNVTLSCEQNLNHDAMYWYRQDPGQGLRLIYYSQIVNDFQKGDIAEGYSVSREKKESFPLTVTSAQKNPTAFYLCASKIAGTSVEQFFGPGTRLTVL.

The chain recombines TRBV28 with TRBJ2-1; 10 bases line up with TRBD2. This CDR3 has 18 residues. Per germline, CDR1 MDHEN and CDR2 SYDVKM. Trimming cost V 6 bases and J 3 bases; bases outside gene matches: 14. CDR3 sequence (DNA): TGTGCCAGCAGCTTGCTTGGACTAGCGGAGACAGTCTACAATGAGCAGTTCTTC. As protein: CASSLLGLAETVYNEQFF. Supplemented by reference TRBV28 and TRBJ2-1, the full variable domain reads DVKVTQSSRYLVKRTGEKVFLECVQDMDHENMFWYRQDPGLGLRLIYFSYDVKMKEKGDIPEGYSVSREKKERFSLILESASTNQTSMYLCASSLLGLAETVYNEQFFGPGTRLTVL.

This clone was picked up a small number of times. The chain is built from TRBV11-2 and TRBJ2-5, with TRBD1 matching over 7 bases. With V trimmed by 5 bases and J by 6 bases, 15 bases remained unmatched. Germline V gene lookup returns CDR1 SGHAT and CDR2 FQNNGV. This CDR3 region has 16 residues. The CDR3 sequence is CASSPSSRQGRQTQYF. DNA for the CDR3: TGTGCCAGCAGCCCCAGCTCAAGACAGGGCCGCCAGACCCAGTACTTC.

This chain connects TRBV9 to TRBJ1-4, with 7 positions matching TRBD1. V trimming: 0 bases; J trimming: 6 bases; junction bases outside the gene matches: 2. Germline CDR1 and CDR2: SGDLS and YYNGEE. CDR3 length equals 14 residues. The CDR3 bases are TGTGCCAGCAGCGTAGACAGGGGCTATGAAAAACTGTTTTTT. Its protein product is CASSVDRGYEKLFF.

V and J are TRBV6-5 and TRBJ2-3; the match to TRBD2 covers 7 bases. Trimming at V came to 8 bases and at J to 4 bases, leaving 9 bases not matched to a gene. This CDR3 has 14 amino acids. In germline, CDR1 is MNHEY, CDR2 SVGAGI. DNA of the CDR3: TGTGCCAGCGCGGTGACGGGAGGAGCAGATACGCAGTATTTT. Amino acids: CASAVTGGADTQYF.

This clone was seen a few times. The CDR3 DNA reads as TGCGCCAGCAGGAAGACTAGCGGGAGTAGTGAGACCCAGTACTTC. Protein: CASRKTSGSSETQYF. The chain joins TRBV5-1 to TRBJ2-5, with 12 bases matching TRBD2. The CDR3 sequence is 15 residues long. Germline V lookup: CDR1 SGHRS, CDR2 YFSETQ. After removal of 5 bases from V and 5 bases from J, the junction contained 7 bases not matched to a gene.

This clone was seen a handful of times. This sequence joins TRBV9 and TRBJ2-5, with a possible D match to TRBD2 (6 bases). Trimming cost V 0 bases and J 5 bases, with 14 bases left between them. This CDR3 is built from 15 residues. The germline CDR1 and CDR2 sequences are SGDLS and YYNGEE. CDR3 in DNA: TGTGCCAGCAGCGTAGGGTCGGGGAGGTGGGAGACCCAGTACTTC. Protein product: CASSVGSGRWETQYF.

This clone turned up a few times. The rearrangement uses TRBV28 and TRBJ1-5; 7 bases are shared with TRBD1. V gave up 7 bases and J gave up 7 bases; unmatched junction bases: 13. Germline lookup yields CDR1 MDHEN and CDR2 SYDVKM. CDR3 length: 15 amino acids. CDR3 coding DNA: TGTGCCAGCACCCCAGACAGGGAGGTTACCCAGCCCCAGCATTTT. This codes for CASTPDREVTQPQHF.

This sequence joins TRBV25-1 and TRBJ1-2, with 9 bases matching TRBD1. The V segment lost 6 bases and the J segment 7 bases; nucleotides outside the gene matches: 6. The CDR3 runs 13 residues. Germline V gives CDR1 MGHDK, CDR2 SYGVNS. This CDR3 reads CASRGQGVGGYTF. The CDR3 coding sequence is TGTGCCAGCAGGGGACAGGGAGTGGGTGGCTACACCTTC.

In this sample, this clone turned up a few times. The CDR3 DNA is TGTGCCAGCAGTTCACGGGGACTAAACCAAGAGACCCAGTACTTC. Encoded protein: CASSSRGLNQETQYF. The chain combines TRBV6-5 with TRBJ2-5; 7 bases fit TRBD2. The CDR3 covers 15 residues. Germline trimming cut 4 bases from V and 0 bases from J; bases unmatched to any gene: 5. CDR1 is MNHEY and CDR2 is SVGAGI in the germline V gene.

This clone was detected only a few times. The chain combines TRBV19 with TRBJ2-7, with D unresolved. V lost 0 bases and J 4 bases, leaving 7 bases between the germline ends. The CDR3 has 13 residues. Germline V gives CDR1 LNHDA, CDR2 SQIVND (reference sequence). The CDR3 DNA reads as TGTGCCAGTAGTATAGATCTCAGGTACGAGCAGTACTTC. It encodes CASSIDLRYEQYF. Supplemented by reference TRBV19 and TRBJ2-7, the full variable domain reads DGGITQSPKYLFRKEGQNVTLSCEQNLNHDAMYWYRQDPGQGLRLIYYSQIVNDFQKGDIAEGYSVSREKKESFPLTVTSAQKNPTAFYLCASSIDLRYEQYFGPGTRLTVT.

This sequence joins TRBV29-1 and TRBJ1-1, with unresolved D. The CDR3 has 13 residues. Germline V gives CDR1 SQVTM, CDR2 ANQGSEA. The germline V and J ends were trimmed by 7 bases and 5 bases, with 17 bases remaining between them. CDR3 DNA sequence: TGCAGCGGCATTTTACCAGCGGAGACTGAAGCTTTCTTT. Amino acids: CSGILPAETEAFF. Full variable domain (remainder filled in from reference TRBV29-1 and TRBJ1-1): SAVISQKPSRDICQRGTSLTIQCQVDSQVTMMFWYRQQPGQSLTLIATANQGSEATYESGFVIDKFPISRPNLTFSTLTVSNMSPEDSSIYLCSGILPAETEAFFGQGTRLTVV.

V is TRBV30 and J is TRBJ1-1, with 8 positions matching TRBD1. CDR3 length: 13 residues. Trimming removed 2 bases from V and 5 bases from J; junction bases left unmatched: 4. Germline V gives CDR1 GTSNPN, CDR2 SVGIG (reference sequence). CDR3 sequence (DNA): TGTGCCTGGAGTTCACAGGGGGGGACTGAAGCTTTCTTT. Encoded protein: CAWSSQGGTEAFF. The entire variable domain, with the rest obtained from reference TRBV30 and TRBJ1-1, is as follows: SQTIHQWPATLVQPVGSPLSLECTVEGTSNPNLYWYRQAAGRGLQLLFYSVGIGQISSEVPQNLSASRPQDRQFILSSKKLLLSDSGFYLCAWSSQGGTEAFFGQGTRLTVV.

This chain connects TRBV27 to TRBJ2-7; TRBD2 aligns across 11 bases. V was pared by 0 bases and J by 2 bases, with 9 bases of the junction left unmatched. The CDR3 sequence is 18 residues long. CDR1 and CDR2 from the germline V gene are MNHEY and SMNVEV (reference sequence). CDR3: CASSLSGPIAGGTYEQYF. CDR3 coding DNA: TGTGCCAGCAGTTTATCTGGACCCATAGCGGGAGGGACCTACGAGCAGTACTTC.

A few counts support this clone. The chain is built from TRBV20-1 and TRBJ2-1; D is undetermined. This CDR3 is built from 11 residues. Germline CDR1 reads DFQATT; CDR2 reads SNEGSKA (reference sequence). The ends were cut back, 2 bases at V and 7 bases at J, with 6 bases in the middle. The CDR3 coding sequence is TGCAGTGCTAGACTATTGAATGAGCAGTTCTTC. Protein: CSARLLNEQFF.

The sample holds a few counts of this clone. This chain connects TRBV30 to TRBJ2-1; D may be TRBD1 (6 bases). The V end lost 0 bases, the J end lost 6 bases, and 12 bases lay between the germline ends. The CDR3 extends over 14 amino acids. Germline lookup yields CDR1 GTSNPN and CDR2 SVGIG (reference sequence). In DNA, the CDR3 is TGTGCCTGGAGTGTAAGGGTCAGGGGCAATGAGCAGTTCTTC. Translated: CAWSVRVRGNEQFF.

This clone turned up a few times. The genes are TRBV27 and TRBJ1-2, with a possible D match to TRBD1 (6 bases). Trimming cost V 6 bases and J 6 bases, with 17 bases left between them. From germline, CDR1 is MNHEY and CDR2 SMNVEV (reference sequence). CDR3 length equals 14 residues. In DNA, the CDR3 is TGTGCCAGCAGAAGACCAGGGGCTTTGAATGGCTACACCTTC. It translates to CASRRPGALNGYTF.

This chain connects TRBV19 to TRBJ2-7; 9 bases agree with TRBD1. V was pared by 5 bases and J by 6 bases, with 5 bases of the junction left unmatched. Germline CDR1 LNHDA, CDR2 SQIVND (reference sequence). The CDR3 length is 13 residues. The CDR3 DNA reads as TGTGCCAGTAGTTCGGACAGGGGCGGCGAGCAGTACTTC. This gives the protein CASSSDRGGEQYF.

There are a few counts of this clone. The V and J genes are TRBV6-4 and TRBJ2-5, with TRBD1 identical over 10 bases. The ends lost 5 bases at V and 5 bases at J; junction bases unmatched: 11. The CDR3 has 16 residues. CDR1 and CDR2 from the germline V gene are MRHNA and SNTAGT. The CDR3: CASSKRGTGAGETQYF. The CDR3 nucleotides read TGTGCCAGCAGTAAAAGAGGGACAGGGGCAGGCGAGACCCAGTACTTC.

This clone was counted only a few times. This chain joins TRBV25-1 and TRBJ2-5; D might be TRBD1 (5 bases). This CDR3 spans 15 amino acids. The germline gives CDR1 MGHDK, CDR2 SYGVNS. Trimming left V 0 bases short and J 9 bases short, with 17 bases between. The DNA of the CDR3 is TGTGCCAGCAGTGAATATACAGGTGGCCAACAGGCCCAGTACTTC. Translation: CASSEYTGGQQAQYF. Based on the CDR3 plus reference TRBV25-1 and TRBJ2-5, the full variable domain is EADIYQTPRYLVIGTGKKITLECSQTMGHDKMYWYQQDPGMELHLIHYSYGVNSTEKGDLSSESTVSRIRTEHFPLTLESARPSHTSQYLCASSEYTGGQQAQYFGPGTRLLVL.

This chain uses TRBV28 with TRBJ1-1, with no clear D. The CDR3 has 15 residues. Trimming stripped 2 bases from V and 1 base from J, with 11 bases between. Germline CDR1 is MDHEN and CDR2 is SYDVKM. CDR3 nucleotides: TGTGCCAGCAGTTTACAACAGACTAAGAACACTGAAGCTTTCTTT. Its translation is CASSLQQTKNTEAFF.

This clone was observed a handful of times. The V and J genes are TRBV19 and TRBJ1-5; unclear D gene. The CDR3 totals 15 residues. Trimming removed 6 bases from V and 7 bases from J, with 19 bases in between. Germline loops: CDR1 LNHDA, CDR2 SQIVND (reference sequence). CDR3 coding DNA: TGTGCCAGTAGCCTCGAAAGGGCGCGAGGGCAGCCCCAGCATTTT. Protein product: CASSLERARGQPQHF.

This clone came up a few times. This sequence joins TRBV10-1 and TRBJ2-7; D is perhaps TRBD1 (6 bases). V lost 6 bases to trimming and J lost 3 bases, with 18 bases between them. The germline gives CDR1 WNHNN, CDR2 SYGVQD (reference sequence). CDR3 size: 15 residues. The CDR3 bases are TGCGCCAGCAGCCCCTTCGGACAGCTCGACTACGAGCAGTACTTC. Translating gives CASSPFGQLDYEQYF.

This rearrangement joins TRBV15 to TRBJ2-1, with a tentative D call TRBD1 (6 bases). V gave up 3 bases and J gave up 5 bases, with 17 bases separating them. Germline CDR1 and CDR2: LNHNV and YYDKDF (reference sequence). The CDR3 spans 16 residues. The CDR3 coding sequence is TGTGCCACCAGCAGGGAAACCGGGACACATAACAATGAGCAGTTCTTC. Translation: CATSRETGTHNNEQFF.

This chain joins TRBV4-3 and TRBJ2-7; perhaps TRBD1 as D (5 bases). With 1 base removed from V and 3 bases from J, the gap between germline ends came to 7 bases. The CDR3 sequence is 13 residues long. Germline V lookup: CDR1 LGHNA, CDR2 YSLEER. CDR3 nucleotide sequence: TGCGCCAGCAGCCAAGTTAGGGGCTACGAGCAGTACTTC. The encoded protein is CASSQVRGYEQYF.